A single sample is the source of the 19 T cell receptor beta chains below, sequenced in a study of cytomegalovirus exposure and HLA in healthy donors. With 60 Vbeta and 13 Jbeta primers, the PCR was carried out. Repertoires were generated with immunoSEQ multiplex PCR, while TCRdb's copy carries only in-frame clones and drops some. In the table there are 150,000 to 200,000 clones, roughly 90% of which are singletons. What was sequenced was PBMCs. The receptors derive from a girl in the first two years of life in good health and CMV-seronegative.

V and J are TRBV12-5 and TRBJ1-4; D might be TRBD1 (6 bases). The germline gives CDR1 LGHNT, CDR2 FRNRAP. Trimming stripped 1 base from V and 14 bases from J, with 11 bases between. CDR3 length: 12 residues. CDR3 sequence reads: CASGLATQGLFF. The CDR3 bases are TGTGCTAGTGGTTTGGCCACACAGGGTCTGTTTTTT.

The chain recombines TRBV4-1 with TRBJ2-3, with 10 bases lining up with TRBD2. The germline gives CDR1 MGHRA, CDR2 YSYEKL. The CDR3 consists of 17 residues. V gave up 1 base and J gave up 2 bases; unmatched junction bases: 6. CDR3 residues: CASSQGPLAGATDTQYF. Written as DNA, the CDR3 is TGCGCCAGCAGCCAAGGACCCCTAGCGGGGGCCACAGATACGCAGTATTTT.

This chain connects TRBV4-1 to TRBJ2-3, with D possibly TRBD1 on 6 matching bases. The CDR3 runs 16 residues. Germline loops: CDR1 MGHRA, CDR2 YSYEKL. Trimming took 2 bases from V and 3 from J, leaving 15 bases between them. CDR3 in DNA: TGCGCCAGCAGCCAACAAGCCCCAGGGGCGACAGATACGCAGTATTTT. This translates into CASSQQAPGATDTQYF.

The table lists this clone with a count of one. The chain is built from TRBV30 and TRBJ1-3; tentatively, D is TRBD1 (5 bases). The germline V and J ends were trimmed by 2 bases and 0 bases, with 14 bases remaining between them. The CDR3 sequence is 16 residues long. Germline assignment: CDR1 GTSNPN and CDR2 SVGIG (reference sequence). CDR3 sequence: CAWSFPGTFSGNTIYF. The CDR3 DNA reads as TGTGCCTGGAGTTTTCCCGGGACTTTCTCTGGAAACACCATATATTTT.

This rearrangement joins TRBV25-1 to TRBJ2-7, with 8 positions matching TRBD1. CDR1 is MGHDK, CDR2 SYGVNS, per germline. V shed 4 bases and J 1 base; nucleotides not matched to a gene: 6. The CDR3 sequence is 15 residues long. The DNA for the CDR3 is TGTGCCAGCAGTGCCCGGGACAGGACTTCCTACGAGCAGTACTTC. Protein product: CASSARDRTSYEQYF.

The rearrangement joins TRBV27 to TRBJ2-1, with 9 bases lining up with TRBD1. The CDR3 has 17 amino acids. The germline V gene has CDR1 MNHEY and CDR2 SMNVEV (reference sequence). V was pared by 4 bases and J by 8 bases, with 15 bases of the junction left unmatched. The CDR3 protein is CASSSTFTNRGLYEQFF. The CDR3 coding sequence is TGTGCCAGCAGTTCTACCTTTACGAACAGGGGGCTTTATGAGCAGTTCTTC.

The chain is built from TRBV30 and TRBJ2-1; 12 positions agree with TRBD1. CDR1 is GTSNPN, CDR2 SVGIG, per germline (reference sequence). The CDR3 loop spans 15 amino acids. The V segment lost 0 bases and the J segment 8 bases; nucleotides outside the gene matches: 5. CDR3 sequence reads: CAWSVLGTGGYEQFF. CDR3 coding DNA: TGTGCCTGGAGTGTACTGGGGACAGGGGGCTATGAGCAGTTCTTC.

The rearrangement uses TRBV10-3 and TRBJ1-2; TRBD1 agrees at 7 bases. Germline loops: CDR1 ENHRY, CDR2 SYGVKD. This CDR3 has 11 residues. Trimming took 9 bases from V and 6 from J; bases not matched to a gene: 4. In DNA, the CDR3 is TGTGCCATTGGGACAGACCATGGCTACACCTTC. This codes for CAIGTDHGYTF.

This chain connects TRBV23-1 to TRBJ1-2; D gene uncertain. TRBV23-1 is an open reading frame whose function is uncertain. The V gene lost 2 bases and the J gene lost 4 bases, with 8 bases spanning the gap. The CDR3 covers 13 residues. The CDR3 region is CASSQVRFYGYTF. CDR3 DNA: TGCGCCAGCAGTCAAGTCAGGTTCTATGGCTACACCTTC.

V and J are TRBV6-1 and TRBJ2-5, with 11 bases aligning to TRBD2. CDR1 and CDR2 from the germline V gene are MNHNS and SASEGT. V dropped 3 bases and J dropped 5; count of bases not matched to a gene: 8. The CDR3 consists of 16 residues. The CDR3 loop is CASSDITSGGLETQYF. CDR3 bases: TGTGCCAGCAGTGATATCACTAGCGGGGGTTTGGAGACCCAGTACTTC.

The chain employs TRBV5-1 and TRBJ2-7; 9 bases match TRBD1. This CDR3 spans 16 amino acids. The junction had 14 bases not matched to a gene; V was cut back by 5 bases and J by 5 bases. CDR1 and CDR2 (germline): SGHRS, YFSETQ. Here the CDR3 DNA reads TGCGCCAGCAGTATGGATTCGGGACAGGGTTATAACGAGCAGTACTTC. It specifies CASSMDSGQGYNEQYF.

V is TRBV7-3 and J is TRBJ2-4, with 13 bases lining up with TRBD2. This CDR3 region has 16 residues. Germline V gene sequence: CDR1 SGHTA, CDR2 FQGTGA. The V segment lost 5 bases and the J segment 1 base; nucleotides outside the gene matches: 2. Written as DNA, the CDR3 is TGTGCCAGCAGCAAGACTAGCGGGAGGGCCAAAAACATTCAGTACTTC. Translation gives CASSKTSGRAKNIQYF.

Of note for this clone: A junction end diverges from the germline sequence, so it may reflect a read error. The chain joins TRBV5-1 to TRBJ2-6; TRBD2 agrees at 9 bases. The CDR3 extends over 18 amino acids. Germline V gene data show CDR1 as SGHRS and CDR2 as YFSETQ. The CDR3 nucleotides read TGCGTCAGCAGCTTGGCCCTAGCGGGATTAGCTGGGGCCAACGTCCTGACTTTC. As protein: CVSSLALAGLAGANVLTF.

The V gene is TRBV10-3, the J gene TRBJ1-5; D is uncertain. The CDR3 runs to 15 residues. Per the germline V gene, CDR1 is ENHRY and CDR2 is SYGVKD. V lost 3 bases and J 5 bases, leaving 14 bases between the germline ends. The CDR3 loop is CAISDSTRRDQPQHF. The DNA for the CDR3 is TGTGCCATCAGTGACTCGACCCGGAGGGATCAGCCCCAGCATTTT.

J is TRBJ2-7 and V is TRBV5-1; 7 bases fit TRBD1. The CDR3 is 15 residues long. The J segment lost 0 bases and the V segment lost 0 bases, leaving 3 bases of the junction unmatched. Germline V gene lookup returns CDR1 SGHRS and CDR2 YFSETQ. The CDR3 sequence: CASSLGTGPSYEQYF. CDR3 nucleotide sequence: TGCGCCAGCAGCTTGGGGACAGGACCCTCCTACGAGCAGTACTTC. Supplemented by reference TRBV5-1 and TRBJ2-7, the full variable domain reads KAGVTQTPRYLIKTRGQQVTLSCSPISGHRSVSWYQQTPGQGLQFLFEYFSETQRNKGNFPGRFSGRQFSNSRSEMNVSTLELGDSALYLCASSLGTGPSYEQYFGPGTRLTVT.

This rearrangement joins TRBV5-5 to TRBJ2-3, with 7 bases identical to TRBD2. Germline values: CDR1 SGHKS, CDR2 YYEKEE (reference sequence). This CDR3 comprises 14 residues. Trimming cost V 2 bases and J 6 bases; bases outside gene matches: 6. The CDR3 region is CASSFLREGDTQYF. CDR3 DNA sequence: TGTGCCAGCAGCTTTCTTAGGGAGGGGGATACGCAGTATTTT.

The J gene is TRBJ1-4, the V gene TRBV2; D remains ambiguous. The CDR3 sequence is 15 residues long. Germline values: CDR1 SNHLY, CDR2 FYNNEI. The V and J ends lost 6 bases and 7 bases respectively, with 18 bases between them. CDR3 region: CASREVAVSGEKLFF. CDR3 coding DNA: TGTGCCAGCAGGGAGGTCGCGGTTTCCGGTGAAAAACTGTTTTTT.

This chain joins TRBV10-3 and TRBJ2-7; 7 nucleotides align to TRBD1. Trimming cost V 6 bases and J 1 base; bases outside gene matches: 3. The length of the CDR3 is 13 residues. Germline CDR1 ENHRY, CDR2 SYGVKD. DNA for the CDR3: TGTGCCATCAGGGACAGGCCTTCCTACGAGCAGTACTTC. Translating gives CAIRDRPSYEQYF.

This chain links TRBV19 with TRBJ2-1; weak D call: TRBD2 (7 bases). The germline gives CDR1 LNHDA, CDR2 SQIVND (reference sequence). The CDR3 extends over 16 amino acids. V shed 2 bases and J shed 2 bases, with 13 bases lying between them. CDR3 sequence: CASSIYGGGTYNEQFF. The CDR3 nucleotides read TGTGCCAGTAGTATATATGGCGGGGGCACCTACAATGAGCAGTTCTTC.